These T cell receptor beta chains were read from a single sample in a study of T cell responses to AZD1222 COVID-19 vaccine. Libraries were prepared by immunoSEQ multiplex PCR; TCRdb keeps only in-frame clonotypes and omits some of them. The sample holds about 81,000 clones, approximately 90% seen once. The starting material was peripheral blood, obtained 28 days after the second AZD1222 dose. Receptors originate from an adult who received the AZD1222 COVID-19 vaccine. Each CDR3 is given with its conserved first and last residue. A D gene is named only where the DNA matches it firmly. Part of the rows lack a size; the others show once, few, many or a class for expanded clones.

j_gene: TRBJ2-2
v_gene: TRBV5-1
d_gene: .
abundance: .
CDR3nt: TGCGCCAGCAGCGAAGGCCGTAGGGACGGCGGGGAGCTGTTTTTT
CDR3aa: CASSEGRRDGGELFF

j_gene: TRBJ1-4
v_gene: TRBV19
d_gene: TRBD1
abundance: .
CDR3nt: TGTGCCAGTAGCTCGACAGGGGACGGGAAACTGTTTTTT
CDR3aa: CASSSTGDGKLFF

j_gene: TRBJ1-2
v_gene: TRBV7-2
d_gene: .
abundance: once
CDR3nt: TGTGCCAGCAGCCCCATGGGGACCTATGGCTACACCTTC
CDR3aa: CASSPMGTYGYTF

j_gene: TRBJ2-2
v_gene: TRBV13
d_gene: .
abundance: .
CDR3nt: TGTGCCAGCAGCTCTCGCAGGGAGACCGCGAACACCGGGGAGCTGTTTTTT
CDR3aa: CASSSRRETANTGELFF

j_gene: TRBJ2-1
v_gene: TRBV15
d_gene: .
abundance: .
CDR3nt: TGTGCCACCAGCAGAGTTCGGGGGTGGGGCAATGAGCAGTTCTTC
CDR3aa: CATSRVRGWGNEQFF

j_gene: TRBJ1-1
v_gene: TRBV7-8
d_gene: .
abundance: .
CDR3nt: TGTGCCAGCAGCTTTAGGCGGGTTAACACTGAAGCTTTCTTT
CDR3aa: CASSFRRVNTEAFF

j_gene: TRBJ2-7
v_gene: TRBV23-1
d_gene: TRBD2
abundance: .
CDR3nt: TGCGCCAGCAGTCTAGGCGGGGAAGGAGGACTAGCGGGAGATGGGGTCAGCGAGCAGTACTTC
CDR3aa: CASSLGGEGGLAGDGVSEQYF

j_gene: TRBJ1-2
v_gene: TRBV9
d_gene: .
abundance: .
CDR3nt: TGTGCCAGCAGCGTGGGGATTGGCTACACCTTC
CDR3aa: CASSVGIGYTF

j_gene: TRBJ2-1
v_gene: TRBV27
d_gene: .
abundance: .
CDR3nt: TGTGCCAGCAGTTTCACCCCGGCGGGTGAGCAGTTCTTC
CDR3aa: CASSFTPAGEQFF

j_gene: TRBJ2-4
v_gene: TRBV7-3
d_gene: TRBD2
abundance: .
CDR3nt: TGTGCCAGCAGCTCTGGGACTAGCGGCAGGAAAAACATTCAGTACTTC
CDR3aa: CASSSGTSGRKNIQYF

j_gene: TRBJ1-6
v_gene: TRBV7-8
d_gene: .
abundance: .
CDR3nt: TGTGCCAGCAGCTTGTGGGGTTATAATTCACCCCTCCACTTT
CDR3aa: CASSLWGYNSPLHF

j_gene: TRBJ2-7
v_gene: TRBV28
d_gene: .
abundance: .
CDR3nt: TGTGCCAGCAGTCCTATCAAATCGGAGGTCAGCTCCTACGAGCAGTACTTC
CDR3aa: CASSPIKSEVSSYEQYF

j_gene: TRBJ2-2
v_gene: TRBV29-1
d_gene: TRBD1
abundance: .
CDR3nt: TGCAGCGTTGGTCGGACAGGGGGGACCGGGGAGCTGTTTTTT
CDR3aa: CSVGRTGGTGELFF

j_gene: TRBJ2-1
v_gene: TRBV5-4
d_gene: .
abundance: .
CDR3nt: TGTGCCAGCGGAGGCATGGGTGCAGACAATGAGCAGTTCTTC
CDR3aa: CASGGMGADNEQFF

j_gene: TRBJ1-5
v_gene: TRBV20-1
d_gene: TRBD1
abundance: .
CDR3nt: TGCAGTGCTAGTCCGGGACAGGGGGCGGTAGGAGCCTCTCAGCCCCAGCATTTT
CDR3aa: CSASPGQGAVGASQPQHF

j_gene: TRBJ1-4
v_gene: TRBV4-2
d_gene: .
abundance: .
CDR3nt: TGTGCCAGCAGCCAAGAACCGGGGACTAATGAAAAACTGTTTTTT
CDR3aa: CASSQEPGTNEKLFF

j_gene: TRBJ2-1
v_gene: TRBV25-1
d_gene: .
abundance: .
CDR3nt: TGTGCCAGCAGTGAATCTGGTCCCTACAATGAGCAGTTCTTC
CDR3aa: CASSESGPYNEQFF

j_gene: TRBJ1-1
v_gene: TRBV12-3/TRBV12-4
d_gene: .
abundance: .
CDR3nt: TGTGCCAGCAGTTCACCGGGCCCCAGGGGAGCTTTCTTT
CDR3aa: CASSSPGPRGAFF

j_gene: TRBJ2-3
v_gene: TRBV18
d_gene: .
abundance: .
CDR3nt: TGTGCCAGCTCACTCCAAAAGGGTGAGGGAGATACGCAGTATTTT
CDR3aa: CASSLQKGEGDTQYF

j_gene: TRBJ1-2
v_gene: TRBV19
d_gene: TRBD1
abundance: few
CDR3nt: TGTGCCAGTACCGACGGACAGGGATCGTATGGCTACACCTTC
CDR3aa: CASTDGQGSYGYTF

j_gene: TRBJ1-2
v_gene: TRBV19
d_gene: .
abundance: .
CDR3nt: TGTGCCAGTAGCGGGAGGGGACTGCAGCCTAACTATGGCTACACCTTC
CDR3aa: CASSGRGLQPNYGYTF

j_gene: TRBJ2-7
v_gene: TRBV29-1
d_gene: .
abundance: .
CDR3nt: TGCAGCGTTGTGGGACCGCTGTACGAGCAGTACTTC
CDR3aa: CSVVGPLYEQYF

j_gene: TRBJ2-3
v_gene: TRBV11-3
d_gene: .
abundance: .
CDR3nt: TGTGCCAGCAGCTTAGACAGCCACACAGATACGCAGTATTTT
CDR3aa: CASSLDSHTDTQYF

j_gene: TRBJ1-2
v_gene: TRBV19
d_gene: TRBD1
abundance: .
CDR3nt: TGTGCCAGTACCGGGACAGGCTATGGCTACACCTTC
CDR3aa: CASTGTGYGYTF